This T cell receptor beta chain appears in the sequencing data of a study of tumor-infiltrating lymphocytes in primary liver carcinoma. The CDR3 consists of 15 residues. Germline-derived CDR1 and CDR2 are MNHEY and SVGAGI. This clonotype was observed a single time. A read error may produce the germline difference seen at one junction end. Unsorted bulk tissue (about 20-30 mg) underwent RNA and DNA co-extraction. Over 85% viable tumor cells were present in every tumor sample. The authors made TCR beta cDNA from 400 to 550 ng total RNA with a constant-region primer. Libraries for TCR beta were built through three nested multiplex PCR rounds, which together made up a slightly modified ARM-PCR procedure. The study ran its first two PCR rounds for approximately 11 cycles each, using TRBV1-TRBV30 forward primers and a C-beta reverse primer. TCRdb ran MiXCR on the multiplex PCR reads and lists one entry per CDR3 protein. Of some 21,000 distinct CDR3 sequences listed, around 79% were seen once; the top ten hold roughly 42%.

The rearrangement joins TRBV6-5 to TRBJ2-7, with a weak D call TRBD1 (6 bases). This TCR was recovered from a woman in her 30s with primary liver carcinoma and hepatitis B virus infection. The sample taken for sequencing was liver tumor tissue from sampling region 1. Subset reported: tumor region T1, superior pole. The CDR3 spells CASDYKDSSSYEQYF. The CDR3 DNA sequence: TGTGCCAGCGATTACAAGGACAGCAGCTCCTACGAGCAGTATTTC.